This TCR beta chain is drawn from a study of cytomegalovirus exposure and HLA in healthy donors. While unrecorded immune exposures were likely, the donors were nominally healthy when sampled. This PCR relied on a set of 60 Vbeta primers and 13 Jbeta primers. Some clones are missing from TCRdb's copy, which holds only in-frame ones; the method was immunoSEQ multiplex PCR. The sample contains almost 200,000 clones, 85% of which appear only once. The TCR comes from a woman aged 45 to 65 in good health and CMV-seronegative. Sequenced input: PBMCs.

CDR3 region: CASSPPEAVNTEAFF. As DNA, the CDR3 is TGTGCCAGCTCACCCCCAGAGGCCGTGAACACTGAAGCTTTCTTT. V usage is TRBV18 and J usage is TRBJ1-1, with unresolved D. Looked up from germline, CDR1 is KGHSH and CDR2 is LQKENI. The ends were cut back, 3 bases at V and 0 bases at J, with 11 bases in the middle. The CDR3 extends over 15 amino acids. Together with reference TRBV18 and TRBJ1-1, the CDR3 gives the full variable domain: NAGVMQNPRHLVRRRGQEARLRCSPMKGHSHVYWYRQLPEEGLKFMVYLQKENIIDESGMPKERFSAEFPKEGPSILRIQQVVRGDSAAYFCASSPPEAVNTEAFFGQGTRLTVV.